The clone carrying this T cell receptor beta chain was seen once. Generated by immunoSEQ multiplex PCR, the TCRdb table keeps only in-frame clones and is missing some. The table records tens of thousands of clones, about 73% of them present only once. This specimen comes from a study of memory CD4+ T cells and cytomegalovirus serostatus. V lost 4 bases, J lost 2 bases, and 4 bases stayed unmatched. Per the germline V gene, CDR1 is SGHTA and CDR2 is FQGNSA. This CDR3 region has 14 residues. Single viable CD3+CD4+CD8-CD45RO+ cells were sorted as the memory CD4+ T cells. The receptor was isolated from an adult in good health and CMV-seronegative. The sequenced material came from memory CD4+ T cells from blood. This sequence joins TRBV7-2 and TRBJ2-7, with 8 bases identical to TRBD1. CDR3 in amino acids: CASSSWTGTYEQYF. The CDR3 coding sequence is TGTGCCAGCAGCTCTTGGACAGGGACCTACGAGCAGTACTTC.